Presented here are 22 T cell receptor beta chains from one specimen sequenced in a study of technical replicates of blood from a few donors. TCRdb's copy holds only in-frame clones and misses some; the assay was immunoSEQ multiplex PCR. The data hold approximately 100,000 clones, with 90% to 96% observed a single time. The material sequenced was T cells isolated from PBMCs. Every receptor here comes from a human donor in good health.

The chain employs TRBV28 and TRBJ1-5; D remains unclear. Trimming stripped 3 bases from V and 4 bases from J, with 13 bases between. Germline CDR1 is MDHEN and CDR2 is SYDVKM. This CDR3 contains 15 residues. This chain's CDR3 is CASSLTMNRNQPQHF. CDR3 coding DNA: TGTGCCAGCAGTTTGACTATGAACCGAAATCAGCCCCAGCATTTT. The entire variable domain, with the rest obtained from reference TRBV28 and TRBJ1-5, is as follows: DVKVTQSSRYLVKRTGEKVFLECVQDMDHENMFWYRQDPGLGLRLIYFSYDVKMKEKGDIPEGYSVSREKKERFSLILESASTNQTSMYLCASSLTMNRNQPQHFGDGTRLSIL.

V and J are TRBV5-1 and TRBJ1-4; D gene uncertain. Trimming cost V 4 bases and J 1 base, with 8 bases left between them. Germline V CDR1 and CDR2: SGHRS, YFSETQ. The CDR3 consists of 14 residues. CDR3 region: CASSPTETNEKLFF. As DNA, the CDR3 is TGCGCCAGCAGCCCCACTGAAACTAATGAAAAACTGTTTTTT.

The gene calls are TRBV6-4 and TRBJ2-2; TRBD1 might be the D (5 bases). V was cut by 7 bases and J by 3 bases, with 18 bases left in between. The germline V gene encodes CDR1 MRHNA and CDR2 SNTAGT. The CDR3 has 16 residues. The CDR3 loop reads CASTPQGGTDTGELFF. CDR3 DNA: TGTGCCAGCACCCCCCAGGGTGGAACGGACACCGGGGAGCTGTTTTTT.

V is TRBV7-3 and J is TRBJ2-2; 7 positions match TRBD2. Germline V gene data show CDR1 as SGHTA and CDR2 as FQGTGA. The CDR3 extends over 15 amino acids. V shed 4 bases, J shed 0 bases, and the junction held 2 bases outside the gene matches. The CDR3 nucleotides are TGTGCCAGCAGCTCGAGCGGGGCGAACACCGGGGAGCTGTTTTTT. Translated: CASSSSGANTGELFF.

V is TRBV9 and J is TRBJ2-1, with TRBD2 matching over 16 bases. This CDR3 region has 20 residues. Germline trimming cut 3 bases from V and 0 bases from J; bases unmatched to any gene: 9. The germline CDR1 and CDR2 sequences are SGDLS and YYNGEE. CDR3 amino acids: CASSAPGLAGGLSSYNEQFF. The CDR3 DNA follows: TGTGCCAGCAGCGCCCCGGGACTAGCGGGGGGGCTGAGCTCCTACAATGAGCAGTTCTTC.

The CDR3 spells CASSERGGVAGLQETQYF. The DNA for the CDR3 is TGTGCCAGCAGTGAAAGGGGGGGAGTAGCGGGGCTCCAAGAGACCCAGTACTTC. This sequence joins TRBV25-1 and TRBJ2-5; 8 bases map to TRBD2. CDR3 length equals 18 residues. Germline V gives CDR1 MGHDK, CDR2 SYGVNS. V trimming: 2 bases; J trimming: 1 base; junction bases outside the gene matches: 12.

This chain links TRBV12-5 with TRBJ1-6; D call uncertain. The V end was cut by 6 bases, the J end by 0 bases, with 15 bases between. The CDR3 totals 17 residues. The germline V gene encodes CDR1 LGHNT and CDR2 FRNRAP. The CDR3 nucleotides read TGTGCTAGTGGCTCTCGACCGGGAAGCTCCTATAATTCACCCCTCCACTTT. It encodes CASGSRPGSSYNSPLHF.

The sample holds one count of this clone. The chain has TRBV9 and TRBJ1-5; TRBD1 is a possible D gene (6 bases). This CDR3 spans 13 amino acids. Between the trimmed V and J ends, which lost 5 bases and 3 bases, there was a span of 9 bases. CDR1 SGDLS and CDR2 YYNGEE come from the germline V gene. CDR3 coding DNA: TGTGCCAGCAGTCGGGACACCAATCAGCCCCAGCATTTT. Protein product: CASSRDTNQPQHF.

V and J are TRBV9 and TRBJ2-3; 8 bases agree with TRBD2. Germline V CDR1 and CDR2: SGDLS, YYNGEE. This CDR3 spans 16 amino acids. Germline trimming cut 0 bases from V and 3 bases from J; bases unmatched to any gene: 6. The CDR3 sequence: CASSVVTGGRTDTQYF. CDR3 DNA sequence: TGTGCCAGCAGCGTAGTAACGGGAGGGCGGACAGATACGCAGTATTTT.

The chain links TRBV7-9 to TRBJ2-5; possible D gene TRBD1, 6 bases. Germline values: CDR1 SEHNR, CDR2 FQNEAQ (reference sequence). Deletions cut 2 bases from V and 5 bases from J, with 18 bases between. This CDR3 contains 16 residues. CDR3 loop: CASSLRPQGRMETQYF. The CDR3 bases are TGTGCCAGCAGCTTACGCCCACAGGGCCGAATGGAGACCCAGTACTTC.

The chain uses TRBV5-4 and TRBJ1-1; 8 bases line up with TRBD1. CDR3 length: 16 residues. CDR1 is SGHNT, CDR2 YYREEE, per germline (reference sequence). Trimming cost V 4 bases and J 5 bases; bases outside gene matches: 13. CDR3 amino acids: CASSPLGGYRGTEAFF. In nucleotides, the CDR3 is TGTGCCAGCAGCCCCCTCGGTGGTTACAGGGGGACTGAAGCTTTCTTT.

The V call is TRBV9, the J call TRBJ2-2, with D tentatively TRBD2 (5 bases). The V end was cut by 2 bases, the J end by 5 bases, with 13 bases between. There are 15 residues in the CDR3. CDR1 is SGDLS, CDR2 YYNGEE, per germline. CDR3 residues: CASSVDGILTGELFF. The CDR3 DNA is TGTGCCAGCAGCGTGGACGGGATACTAACCGGGGAGCTGTTTTTT.

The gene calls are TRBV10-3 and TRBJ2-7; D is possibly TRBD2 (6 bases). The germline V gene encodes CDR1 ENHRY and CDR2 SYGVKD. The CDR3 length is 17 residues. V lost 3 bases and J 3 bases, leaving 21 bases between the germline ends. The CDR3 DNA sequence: TGTGCCATCAGTGACCCCCTCACTAGCTCTATGGGCTACGAGCAGTACTTC. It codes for CAISDPLTSSMGYEQYF.

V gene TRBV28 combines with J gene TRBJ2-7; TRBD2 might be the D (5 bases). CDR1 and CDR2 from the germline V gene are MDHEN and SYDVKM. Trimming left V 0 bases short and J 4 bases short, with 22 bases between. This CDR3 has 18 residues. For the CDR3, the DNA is TGTGCCAGCAGTTTATGGACCGCTCTAGAGGGTTTAGCGTACGAGCAGTACTTC. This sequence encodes CASSLWTALEGLAYEQYF.

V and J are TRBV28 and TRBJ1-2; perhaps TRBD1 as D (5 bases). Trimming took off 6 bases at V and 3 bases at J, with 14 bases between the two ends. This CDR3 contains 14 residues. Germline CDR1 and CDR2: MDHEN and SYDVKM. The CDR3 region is CASREGIGDYGYTF. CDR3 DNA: TGTGCCAGCAGGGAAGGGATAGGGGACTATGGCTACACCTTC.

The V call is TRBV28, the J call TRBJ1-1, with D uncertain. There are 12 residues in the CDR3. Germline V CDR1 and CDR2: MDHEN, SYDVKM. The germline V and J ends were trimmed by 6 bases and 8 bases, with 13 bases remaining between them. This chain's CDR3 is CASRTQSGEAFF. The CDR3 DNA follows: TGTGCCAGCAGAACCCAGTCCGGGGAAGCTTTCTTT. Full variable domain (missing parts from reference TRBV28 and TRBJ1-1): DVKVTQSSRYLVKRTGEKVFLECVQDMDHENMFWYRQDPGLGLRLIYFSYDVKMKEKGDIPEGYSVSREKKERFSLILESASTNQTSMYLCASRTQSGEAFFGQGTRLTVV.

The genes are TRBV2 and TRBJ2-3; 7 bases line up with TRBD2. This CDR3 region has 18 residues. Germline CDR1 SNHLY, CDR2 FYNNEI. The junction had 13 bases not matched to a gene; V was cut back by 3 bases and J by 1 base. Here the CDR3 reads CASSDPWEGRKGTDTQYF. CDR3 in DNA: TGTGCCAGCAGTGACCCGTGGGAGGGCCGGAAAGGCACAGATACGCAGTATTTT. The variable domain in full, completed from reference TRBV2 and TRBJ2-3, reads EPEVTQTPSHQVTQMGQEVILRCVPISNHLYFYWYRQILGQKVEFLVSFYNNEISEKSEIFDDQFSVERPDGSNFTLKIRSTKLEDSAMYFCASSDPWEGRKGTDTQYFGPGTRLTVL.

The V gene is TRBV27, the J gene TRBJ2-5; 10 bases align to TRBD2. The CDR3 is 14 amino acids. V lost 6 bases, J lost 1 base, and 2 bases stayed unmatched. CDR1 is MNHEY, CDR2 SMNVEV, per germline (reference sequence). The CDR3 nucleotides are TGTGCCAGCAGACTAGCGGGATTCCAAGAGACCCAGTACTTC. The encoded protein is CASRLAGFQETQYF.

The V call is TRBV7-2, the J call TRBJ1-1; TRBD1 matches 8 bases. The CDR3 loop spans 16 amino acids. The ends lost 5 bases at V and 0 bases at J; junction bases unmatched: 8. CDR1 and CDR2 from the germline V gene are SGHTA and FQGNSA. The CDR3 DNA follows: TGTGCCAGCAGCAGGGACAGGATCGGCATGAACACTGAAGCTTTCTTT. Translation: CASSRDRIGMNTEAFF.

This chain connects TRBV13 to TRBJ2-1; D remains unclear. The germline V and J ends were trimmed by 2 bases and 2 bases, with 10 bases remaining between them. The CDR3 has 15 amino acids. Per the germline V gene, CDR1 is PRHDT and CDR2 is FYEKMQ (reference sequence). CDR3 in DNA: TGTGCCAGCAGCTTACGTGGGCCCACCTACAATGAGCAGTTCTTC. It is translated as CASSLRGPTYNEQFF.

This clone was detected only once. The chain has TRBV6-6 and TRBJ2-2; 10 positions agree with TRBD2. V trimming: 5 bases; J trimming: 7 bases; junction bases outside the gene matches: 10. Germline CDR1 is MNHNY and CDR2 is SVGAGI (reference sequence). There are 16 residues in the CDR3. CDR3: CASSPSGGARVGELFF. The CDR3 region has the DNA TGTGCCAGCAGTCCAAGCGGGGGGGCCCGCGTCGGGGAGCTGTTTTTT.

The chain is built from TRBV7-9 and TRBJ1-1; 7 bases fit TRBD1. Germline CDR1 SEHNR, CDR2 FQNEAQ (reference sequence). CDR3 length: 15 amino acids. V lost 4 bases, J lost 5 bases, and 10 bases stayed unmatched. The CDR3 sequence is CASSYIRQGETEAFF. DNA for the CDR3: TGTGCCAGCAGCTACATTAGACAGGGCGAGACTGAAGCTTTCTTT.